This TCR beta chain was identified in a study of T cell changes during pregnancy in multiple sclerosis. Germline V lookup: CDR1 SGDLS, CDR2 YYNGEE. The CDR3 length is 17 residues. The V segment lost 4 bases and the J segment 5 bases; nucleotides outside the gene matches: 12. The table came from immunoSEQ multiplex PCR; TCRdb's copy has only in-frame clones and leaves some out. Of 35,000 or so clones listed, around 91% are singletons. The receptor's source is a female donor with multiple sclerosis, enrolled in a pregnancy study. The source material was CD8+ T cells from peripheral blood mononuclear cells, sampled in the third trimester of pregnancy. J is TRBJ2-1 and V is TRBV9; TRBD1 matches at 10 bases. CDR3 sequence reads: CASSSWGDRGLDNEQFF. The CDR3 DNA sequence: TGTGCCAGCAGCTCGTGGGGTGACAGGGGGCTTGACAATGAGCAGTTCTTC.